A single sample is the source of the 15 T cell receptor beta chains below, sequenced in a study of tumor T cells in aggressive B-cell lymphoma. Using immunoSEQ multiplex PCR, the repertoire was profiled, and TCRdb retains in-frame clones only, with some absent. The repertoire includes about 5,600 clones, less than 85% of them detected once, and about 3% sits in the top ten. Material: tumor tissue. Receptors originate from an adult with diffuse large B cell lymphoma.

The chain combines TRBV11-3 with TRBJ2-1; TRBD2 aligns across 10 bases. The V gene's germline CDR1 is SGHNT and CDR2 YENEEA. The CDR3 consists of 15 residues. Trimming cost V 8 bases and J 5 bases; bases outside gene matches: 9. The CDR3 DNA reads as TGTGCCAGCTCGCCCGGGACTAGCGTTAACAATGAGCAGTTCTTC. The encoded protein is CASSPGTSVNNEQFF.

This clone was counted once. J is TRBJ2-3 and V is TRBV5-6; 9 bases are shared with TRBD2. The CDR3 runs to 16 residues. J was trimmed by 4 bases and V by 3 bases; bases with no gene match: 9. Germline values: CDR1 SGHDT, CDR2 YYEEEE. CDR3: CASSSHHSGSADTQYF. Written as DNA, the CDR3 is TGTGCCAGCAGCTCTCACCATAGCGGGAGCGCAGATACGCAGTATTTT.

The CDR3 is CASSRGVSSYNEQFF. CDR3 sequence (DNA): TGTGCCAGCAGCCGGGGAGTGAGCTCCTACAATGAGCAGTTCTTC. The rearrangement uses TRBV11-2 and TRBJ2-1, with D possibly TRBD2 on 5 matching bases. CDR1 SGHAT and CDR2 FQNNGV come from the germline V gene. Between the trimmed V and J ends, which lost 5 bases and 0 bases, there was a span of 11 bases. The CDR3 extends over 15 amino acids. Supplemented by reference TRBV11-2 and TRBJ2-1, the full variable domain reads EAGVAQSPRYKIIEKRQSVAFWCNPISGHATLYWYQQILGQGPKLLIQFQNNGVVDDSQLPKDRFSAERLKGVDSTLKIQPAKLEDSAVYLCASSRGVSSYNEQFFGPGTRLTVL.

The count of this clone is one. V usage is TRBV27 and J usage is TRBJ2-1; 12 positions match TRBD2. CDR1 is MNHEY, CDR2 SMNVEV, per germline (reference sequence). V gave up 1 base and J gave up 8 bases; unmatched junction bases: 6. This CDR3 has 16 residues. The CDR3 DNA reads TGTGCCAGCAGTTTATTGAGACTAGCGGGAGACTATGAGCAGTTCTTC. Translating it yields CASSLLRLAGDYEQFF.

The V and J genes are TRBV28 and TRBJ2-1; D is perhaps TRBD2 (6 bases). The CDR3 sequence is 16 residues long. Germline V gene sequence: CDR1 MDHEN, CDR2 SYDVKM. Trimming removed 5 bases from V and 1 base from J, with 15 bases in between. CDR3 DNA: TGTGCCAGCAGTCCCATTGGAGGGTTGTCCTACAATGAGCAGTTCTTC. Amino acid sequence: CASSPIGGLSYNEQFF.

This chain links TRBV28 with TRBJ1-2, with 7 nucleotides matching TRBD1. CDR3 length: 14 amino acids. J was trimmed by 5 bases and V by 7 bases; bases with no gene match: 10. CDR1 and CDR2 (germline): MDHEN, SYDVKM. CDR3 sequence reads: CASTPGQKTYGYTF. As DNA, the CDR3 is TGTGCCAGCACTCCGGGACAGAAGACTTATGGCTACACCTTC.

On this clone itself: Compared with germline, one end of the junction differs, possibly owing to a read error. The genes are TRBV4-3 and TRBJ2-2; D not certain. There are 14 residues in the CDR3. Germline CDR1 and CDR2: LGHNA and YSLEER. The CDR3 nucleotides read TGCGCCAGCAGCCAAGTGAGGAACATCGGGGAGCTGTTTTTT. It translates to CASSQVRNIGELFF.

V is TRBV6-5 and J is TRBJ2-3; the D is unclear. The CDR3 runs to 11 residues. The germline V gene has CDR1 MNHEY and CDR2 SVGAGI. V shed 6 bases and J shed 8 bases, with 9 bases lying between them. The CDR3 nucleotides read TGTGCCAGCAGCAGCACGGGTACGCAGTATTTT. Translated, it gives CASSSTGTQYF.

V usage is TRBV9 and J usage is TRBJ2-5; D unclear. V shed 3 bases and J shed 13 bases, with 19 bases lying between them. Germline assignment: CDR1 SGDLS and CDR2 YYNGEE. The CDR3 has 13 residues. In DNA form, the CDR3 reads TGTGCCAGCAGCGCCTCACCAGAGAGGCCGAGGTACTTC. The encoded protein is CASSASPERPRYF.

This sequence joins TRBV4-1 and TRBJ2-5; the match to TRBD2 covers 12 bases. CDR3 length equals 16 residues. With 3 bases clipped from V and 4 bases from J, the junction kept 6 bases outside the gene matches. Germline lookup yields CDR1 MGHRA and CDR2 YSYEKL. This chain's CDR3 is CASSQTSGRLAETQYF. In DNA form, the CDR3 reads TGCGCCAGCAGCCAGACTAGCGGGAGATTGGCAGAGACCCAGTACTTC.

There are a few counts of this clone. The chain joins TRBV21-1 to TRBJ2-1; TRBD1, the D gene given by the table, was not confirmed from the DNA. TRBV21-1 is an annotated pseudogene. This CDR3 is built from 23 residues. CDR3 region: CASSKLRRIGQGVAFSSYNEQFF. The CDR3 coding sequence is TGTGCCAGCAGCAAACTACGGCGAATTGGACAGGGGGTTGCGTTTAGCTCCTACAATGAGCAGTTCTTC.

A note on this clone: Sequence at one end of the junction differs from germline and may be a read error. This sample includes further DNA sequences coding for the same CDR3. The V gene is TRBV7-2, the J gene TRBJ1-1; D remains unclear. The CDR3 runs 13 residues. Germline CDR1 SGHTA, CDR2 FQGNSA. The CDR3 DNA follows: TGCGCCAGCAGCCCCCACCCGGGCACTGAAGCTTTCTTT. The encoded protein is CASSPHPGTEAFF.

V is TRBV19 and J is TRBJ1-2; 8 nucleotides agree with TRBD1. The J segment lost 8 bases and the V segment lost 8 bases, leaving 13 bases of the junction unmatched. CDR1 LNHDA and CDR2 SQIVND come from the germline V gene (reference sequence). The CDR3 is 14 residues long. CDR3 residues: CASQRGGTGTGYTF. The CDR3 DNA reads TGTGCCAGTCAGAGGGGAGGGACAGGAACCGGCTACACCTTC.

The chain couples TRBV7-9 to TRBJ2-5, with 15 bases that match TRBD2. Germline CDR1 reads SEHNR; CDR2 reads FQNEAQ (reference sequence). The J segment lost 5 bases and the V segment lost 5 bases, leaving 9 bases of the junction unmatched. CDR3 length: 17 amino acids. CDR3 sequence (DNA): TGTGCCAGCAGCCCTCGGACTAGCGGGAGGGCCGGGGAGACCCAGTACTTC. It encodes CASSPRTSGRAGETQYF.

The chain has TRBV28 and TRBJ2-7; D gene ambiguous. This CDR3 region has 12 residues. V was trimmed by 2 bases and J by 8 bases, leaving 10 bases between them. Germline V CDR1 and CDR2: MDHEN, SYDVKM. The CDR3 DNA is TGTGCCAGCAGTTTAGTCTCGAGGCAGCAGTACTTC. Amino acid sequence: CASSLVSRQQYF. Based on the CDR3 plus reference TRBV28 and TRBJ2-7, the full variable domain is DVKVTQSSRYLVKRTGEKVFLECVQDMDHENMFWYRQDPGLGLRLIYFSYDVKMKEKGDIPEGYSVSREKKERFSLILESASTNQTSMYLCASSLVSRQQYFGPGTRLTVT.